This T cell receptor beta chain stems from a study of beta chain features in type 1 diabetes (dated by TCRdb to the late 2010s). Broadly, across the study: No differences in mean age, gender distribution, total cell number or subset yield were found between patients and healthy donors. A total of roughly 99 million sorted cells were examined across all samples, and the number of cells per subset was strongly correlated with RNA yield. The study compared the TCRB repertoires of sorted circulating CD4+ T cell subsets in recently diagnosed type 1 diabetes patients with those in matched healthy donors. Naive and central memory subsets were obtained from all 30 or so donors, but regulatory and stem cell-like memory subsets were isolated from only 8 patients and about 8 healthy donors. Results and caveats for the whole study, not just this receptor: Naive, central memory and regulatory TCRB repertoires appeared to be more alike among patients than among healthy donors. Type 1 diabetes patients showed a moderate but significant shortening of TCRB CDR3 length in all four CD4+ subsets. Because cDNA rather than genomic DNA was sequenced, highly expressing activated cells could have been over-represented, although no difference in activation and CD3 levels was found between groups. Because the HLA sub-analyses included only small numbers of individuals, any influence of HLA type on TCRB rearrangement was left unresolved. At VDJ recombination sites, patients with type 1 diabetes made fewer insertions and deleted more nucleotides, a pattern implying thymic rearrangement abnormalities. Shorter templates might have been favored by PCR, but patient and control samples were amplified and corrected together, so both groups would have been affected equally by any skew.

Each donor gave one peripheral blood draw, approximately 100 mL on average, collected into heparinised tubes. A BD FACSAria II and a panel including CD45RO, CCR7, CD25, CD127, CD95 and CD27 were used to sort naive, central memory, regulatory and stem cell-like memory CD4+ T cells. Every sorted population had a purity above 95%. PBMCs were separated immediately by Lymphoprep density gradient centrifugation and were stained directly, without being cultured. To minimize batch effects, samples were stained and sorted in pairs, one healthy donor with one patient per experiment. The germline V end is reduced by 4 bases and the J end by 1 base; junction bases left unmatched: 5. As encoded in the germline V gene (reference sequence), CDR1 is SEHNR while CDR2 is FQNEAQ. There are 15 amino acids in the CDR3, from cysteine to phenylalanine inclusive. The sequence is cut down to CDR3 DNA, 45 bases in frame from base 1.

The table lists this clone with a few counts. What antigen it recognizes has not been identified. No much larger clonotype is one base removed from it; base qualities were not supplied. The entire isolated RNA was reverse transcribed using the High Capacity cDNA Reverse Transcription Kit, and thus expressed TCRB transcripts were sequenced. For stem cell-like memory T cell samples, survey-depth immunoSEQ sequencing was used, averaging about 1 million total reads per sample. After sorted cells were lysed in RLT buffer, RNA was extracted with DNase-treated RNeasy Micro or Mini kits, with the choice depending on cell number. Each cell subset was processed on its own to prevent cross-contamination, while patient and healthy donor samples were processed together. TCRB sequences were amplified from cDNA with the immunoSEQ multiplex PCR, producing 87-bp fragments spanning the CDR3 region. The amplicons were sequenced using the Illumina HiSeq platform. On the study's bioinformatics: PCR bias was computationally corrected using synthetic template baselines, reads within Hamming distance 2 were collapsed, and singletons that could not be merged were discarded. By aligning reads against IMGT, V, D and J genes, CDR3 length, and insertions or deletions at six rearrangement sites were assigned. Clonotype counts were normalized to sorted cell number within each subset before computing true diversity and Gini coefficients with the tcR R package. The overlap coefficient, calculated on TCRB nucleotide sequences, was used to quantify repertoire sharing. TCRdb provides this immuneACCESS table in a form limited to in-frame rearrangements. Some clones are lacking; in checked studies, under half of them reflect an unresolved V gene, and why the rest are absent is not known. For V, J and clone size, that table is used; D and trimming come from the DNA. In all, the sample holds approximately 40,000 clones, and 50% of those were seen once. The top ten clonotypes cover 0.2% to 0.3% of the sample.

Sample: stem cell memory CD4+ T cells from blood. The sample's cell subset or site label is to be understood as: stem cell-like memory CD4+ T cells. The chain is assembled from TRBV7-9 and TRBJ1-1; 8 nucleotides in the junction match TRBD1. The sequence was collected from a woman aged 25 to 45 in good health. The CDR3 in this case is CASSYLGTGNTEAFF. The DNA sequence is TGTGCCAGCAGCTACTTGGGGACAGGGAACACTGAAGCTTTCTTT.